Sequencing of this T cell receptor (beta chain) was carried out in a study of cytomegalovirus exposure and HLA in healthy donors. Across the whole study: The approximately 120 validation repertoires and the approximately 630 first-cohort repertoires shared a platform, a later analysis reported.

Germline loops: CDR1 LNHDA, CDR2 SQIVND (reference sequence). CDR3 length equals 14 residues. The germline V and J ends were trimmed by 5 bases and 6 bases, with 14 bases remaining between them. Assay: immunoSEQ multiplex PCR; the TCRdb copy retains only in-frame clones and omits some. Of some 80,000 clones in the sample, roughly 95% were seen once. On this clone itself: The target antigen is unknown.

Study-level results: In vitro experiments confirmed that three CMV-associated chains were specific for CMV antigens.

The clonotype was recovered from a woman between 18 and 30 years old in good health and CMV-seronegative. Sequencing was done on a sample of PBMCs. V gene TRBV19 combines with J gene TRBJ2-1; maybe TRBD1 (6 bases). Here the CDR3 reads CASSDRTGINEQFF. The DNA for the CDR3 is TGTGCCAGTAGTGACAGGACCGGAATCAATGAGCAGTTCTTC.